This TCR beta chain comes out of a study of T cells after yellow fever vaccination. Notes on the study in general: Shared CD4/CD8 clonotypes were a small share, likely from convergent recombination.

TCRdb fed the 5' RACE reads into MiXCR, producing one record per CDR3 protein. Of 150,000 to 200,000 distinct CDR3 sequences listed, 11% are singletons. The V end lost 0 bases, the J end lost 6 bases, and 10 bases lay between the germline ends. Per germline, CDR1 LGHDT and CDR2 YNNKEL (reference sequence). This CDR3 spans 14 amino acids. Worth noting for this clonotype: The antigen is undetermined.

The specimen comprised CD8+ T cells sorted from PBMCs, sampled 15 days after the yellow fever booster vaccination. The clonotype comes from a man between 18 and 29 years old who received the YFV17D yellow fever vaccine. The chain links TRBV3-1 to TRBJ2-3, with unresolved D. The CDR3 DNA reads TGTGCCAGCAGCCAAGATCGGATCTATGATACGCAGTATTTT. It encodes CASSQDRIYDTQYF.